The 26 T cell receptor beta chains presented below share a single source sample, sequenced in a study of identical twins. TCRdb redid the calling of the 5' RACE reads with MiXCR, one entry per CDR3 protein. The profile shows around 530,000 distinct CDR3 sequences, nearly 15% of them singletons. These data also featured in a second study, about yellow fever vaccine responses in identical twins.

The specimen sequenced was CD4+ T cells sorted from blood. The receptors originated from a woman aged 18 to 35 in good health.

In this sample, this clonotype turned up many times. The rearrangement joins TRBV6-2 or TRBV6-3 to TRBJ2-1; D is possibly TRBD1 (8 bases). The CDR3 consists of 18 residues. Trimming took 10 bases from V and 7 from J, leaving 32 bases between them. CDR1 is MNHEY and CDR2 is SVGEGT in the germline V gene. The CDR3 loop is CATYRTGSGVGRLNEQFF. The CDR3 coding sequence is TGTGCCACCTATAGGACAGGGAGCGGGGTAGGGCGTCTGAATGAGCAGTTCTTC.

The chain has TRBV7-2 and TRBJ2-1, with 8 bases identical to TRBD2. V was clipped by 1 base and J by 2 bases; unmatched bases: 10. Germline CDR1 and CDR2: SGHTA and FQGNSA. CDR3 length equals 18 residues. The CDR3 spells CASSLVRGGGGTYNEQFF. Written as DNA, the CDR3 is TGTGCCAGCAGCTTAGTGCGGGGCGGCGGGGGGACCTACAATGAGCAGTTCTTC.

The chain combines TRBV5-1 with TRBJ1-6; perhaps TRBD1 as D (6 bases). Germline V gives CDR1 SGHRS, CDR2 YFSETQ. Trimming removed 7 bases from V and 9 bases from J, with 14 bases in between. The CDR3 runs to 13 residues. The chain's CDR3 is CASSPEGGSPLHF. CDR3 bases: TGCGCCAGCTCCCCGGAAGGGGGTTCACCCCTCCACTTT. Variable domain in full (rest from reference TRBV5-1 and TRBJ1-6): KAGVTQTPRYLIKTRGQQVTLSCSPISGHRSVSWYQQTPGQGLQFLFEYFSETQRNKGNFPGRFSGRQFSNSRSEMNVSTLELGDSALYLCASSPEGGSPLHFGNGTRLTVT.

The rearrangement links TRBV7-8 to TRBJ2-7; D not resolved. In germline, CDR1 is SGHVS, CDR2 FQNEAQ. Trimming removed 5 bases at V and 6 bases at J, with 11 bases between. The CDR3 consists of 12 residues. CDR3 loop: CASSLMTGEQYV. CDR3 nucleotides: TGTGCCAGCAGCCTCATGACCGGCGAGCAGTACGTC.

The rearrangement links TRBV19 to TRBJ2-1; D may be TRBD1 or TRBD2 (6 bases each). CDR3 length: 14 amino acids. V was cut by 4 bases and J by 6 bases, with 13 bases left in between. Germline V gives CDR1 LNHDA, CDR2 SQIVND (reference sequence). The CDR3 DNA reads TGTGCCAGTAGTAGGAGGGGGGTCAGCAATGAGCAGTTCTTC. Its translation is CASSRRGVSNEQFF.

The CDR3 nucleotides are TGTGCCAGCAGCCGGACGGGGCTAGCGGGACCCAATGAGCAGTTCTTC. Translating gives CASSRTGLAGPNEQFF. The rearrangement uses TRBV7-9 and TRBJ2-1; 9 nucleotides align to TRBD2. The CDR3 is 16 residues long. Germline CDR1 is SEHNR and CDR2 is FQNEAQ (reference sequence). J lost 6 bases, V lost 5 bases, and 11 bases had no gene match.

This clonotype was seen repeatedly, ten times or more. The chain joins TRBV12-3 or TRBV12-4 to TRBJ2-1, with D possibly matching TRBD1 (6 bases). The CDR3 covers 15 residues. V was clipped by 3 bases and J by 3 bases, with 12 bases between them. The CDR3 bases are TGTGCCAGCAGTTTCCAGGGGAGAGGCTACAATGAGCAGTTCTTC. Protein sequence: CASSFQGRGYNEQFF.

The CDR3 region has the DNA TGCGCCAGCAGCTTGACGCTGCGAACCACAGATACGCAGTATTTT. Translated: CASSLTLRTTDTQYF. This chain uses TRBV5-1 with TRBJ2-3; no definite D call. V was trimmed by 1 base and J by 2 bases, leaving 11 bases between them. The CDR3 covers 15 residues. CDR1 SGHRS and CDR2 YFSETQ come from the germline V gene.

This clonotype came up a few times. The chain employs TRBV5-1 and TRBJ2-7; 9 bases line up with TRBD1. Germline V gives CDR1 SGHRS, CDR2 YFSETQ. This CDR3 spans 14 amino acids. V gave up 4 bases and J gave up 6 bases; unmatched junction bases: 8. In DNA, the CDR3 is TGCGCCAGCAGCGCGAGACAGGGGGTGGGCGAGCAGTACTTC. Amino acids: CASSARQGVGEQYF.

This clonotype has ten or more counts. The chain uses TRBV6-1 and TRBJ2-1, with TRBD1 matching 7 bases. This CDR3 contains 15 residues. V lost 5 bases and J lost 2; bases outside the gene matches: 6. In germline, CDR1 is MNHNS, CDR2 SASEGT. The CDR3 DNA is TGTGCCAGCAGTCAACCCACAGGGGCCTACAATGAGCAGTTCTTC. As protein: CASSQPTGAYNEQFF.

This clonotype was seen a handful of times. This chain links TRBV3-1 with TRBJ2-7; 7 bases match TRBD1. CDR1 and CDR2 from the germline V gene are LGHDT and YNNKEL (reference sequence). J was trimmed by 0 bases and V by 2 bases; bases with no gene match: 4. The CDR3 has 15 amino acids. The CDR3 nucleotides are TGTGCCAGCAGCCAATACCGGGACAGCTCCTACGAGCAGTACGTC. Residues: CASSQYRDSSYEQYV.

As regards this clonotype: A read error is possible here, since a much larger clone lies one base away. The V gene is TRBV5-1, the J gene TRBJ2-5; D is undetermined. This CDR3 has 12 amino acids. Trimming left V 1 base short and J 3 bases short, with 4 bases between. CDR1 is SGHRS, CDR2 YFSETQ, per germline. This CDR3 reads CASSLSEETQYF. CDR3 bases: TGCGCCAGCAGCTTGTCGGAAGAGACCCAGTACTTC.

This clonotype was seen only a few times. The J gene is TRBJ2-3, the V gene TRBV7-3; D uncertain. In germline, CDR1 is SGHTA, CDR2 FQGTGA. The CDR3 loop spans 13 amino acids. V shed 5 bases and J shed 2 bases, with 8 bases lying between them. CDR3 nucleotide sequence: TGTGCCAGCAGCGCCGGAACCACAGATACGCAGTATTTT. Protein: CASSAGTTDTQYF.

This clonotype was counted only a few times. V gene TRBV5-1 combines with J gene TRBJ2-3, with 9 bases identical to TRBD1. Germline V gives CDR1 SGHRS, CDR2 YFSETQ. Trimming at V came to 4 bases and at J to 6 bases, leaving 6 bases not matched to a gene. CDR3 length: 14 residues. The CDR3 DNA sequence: TGCGCCAGCAGCGGGGGACAGGGTCTGGATACGCAGTATTTT. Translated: CASSGGQGLDTQYF.

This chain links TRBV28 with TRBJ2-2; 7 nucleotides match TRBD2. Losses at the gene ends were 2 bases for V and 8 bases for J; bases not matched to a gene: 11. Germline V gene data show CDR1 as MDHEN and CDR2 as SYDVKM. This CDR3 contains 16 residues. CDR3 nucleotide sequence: TGTGCCAGCAGTTTACCTAATAGCGGGCCGAGGGGGGAGCTGTTTTTT. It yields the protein CASSLPNSGPRGELFF.

The CDR3 DNA reads TGTGCCAGCAGTTACGCCGGACAGGGCTCTCCTGGGGCCAACGTCCTGACTTTC. It encodes CASSYAGQGSPGANVLTF. V usage is TRBV6-5 and J usage is TRBJ2-6; 8 bases are a match to TRBD1. Germline assignment: CDR1 MNHEY and CDR2 SVGAGI. Germline trimming cut 2 bases from V and 2 bases from J; bases unmatched to any gene: 8. This CDR3 is built from 18 residues.

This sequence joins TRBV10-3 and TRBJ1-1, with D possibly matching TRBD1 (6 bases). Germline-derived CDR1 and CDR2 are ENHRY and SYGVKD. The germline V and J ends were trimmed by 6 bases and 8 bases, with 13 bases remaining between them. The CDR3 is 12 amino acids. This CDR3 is CAIRTRTDEAFF. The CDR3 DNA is TGTGCCATCAGGACGCGGACAGACGAAGCTTTCTTT.

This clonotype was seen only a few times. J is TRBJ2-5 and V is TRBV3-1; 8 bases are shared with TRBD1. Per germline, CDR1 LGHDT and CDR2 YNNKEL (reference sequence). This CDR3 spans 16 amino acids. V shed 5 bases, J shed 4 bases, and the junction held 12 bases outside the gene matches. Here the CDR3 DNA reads TGTGCCAGCAGCTCCAATACCCGACAGGGGCCAGAGACCCAGTACTTC. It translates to CASSSNTRQGPETQYF.

This chain's CDR3 is CATSRDRGLGEQYF. CDR3 DNA sequence: TGTGCCACCAGCAGAGACAGGGGTTTGGGGGAGCAGTACTTC. The chain is built from TRBV15 and TRBJ2-7, with D possibly matching TRBD1 (6 bases). This CDR3 is built from 14 residues. Germline V gene data show CDR1 as LNHNV and CDR2 as YYDKDF (reference sequence). Trimming cost V 0 bases and J 7 bases, with 13 bases left between them.

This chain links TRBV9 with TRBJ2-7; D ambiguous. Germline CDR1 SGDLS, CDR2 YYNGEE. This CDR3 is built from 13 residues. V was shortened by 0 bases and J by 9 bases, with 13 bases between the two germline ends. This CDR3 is CASSVGVFSGQYF. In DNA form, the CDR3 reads TGTGCCAGCAGCGTAGGGGTCTTTTCAGGGCAGTACTTC.

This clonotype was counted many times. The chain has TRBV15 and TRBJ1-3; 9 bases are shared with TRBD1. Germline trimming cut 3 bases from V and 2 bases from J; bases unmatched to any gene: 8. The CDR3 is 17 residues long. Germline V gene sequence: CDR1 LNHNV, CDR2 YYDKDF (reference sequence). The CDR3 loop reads CATSSNPRDRAGNTIYF. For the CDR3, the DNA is TGTGCCACCAGCAGCAATCCACGGGACAGGGCTGGAAACACCATATATTTT.

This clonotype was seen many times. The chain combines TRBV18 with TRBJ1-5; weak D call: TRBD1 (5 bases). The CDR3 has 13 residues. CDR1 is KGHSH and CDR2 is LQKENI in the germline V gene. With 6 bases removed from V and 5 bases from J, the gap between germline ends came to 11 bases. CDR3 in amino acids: CASSPGGDQPQHF. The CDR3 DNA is TGTGCCAGCTCTCCCGGAGGGGATCAGCCCCAGCATTTT. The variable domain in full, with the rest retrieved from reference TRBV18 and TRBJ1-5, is NAGVMQNPRHLVRRRGQEARLRCSPMKGHSHVYWYRQLPEEGLKFMVYLQKENIIDESGMPKERFSAEFPKEGPSILRIQQVVRGDSAAYFCASSPGGDQPQHFGDGTRLSIL.

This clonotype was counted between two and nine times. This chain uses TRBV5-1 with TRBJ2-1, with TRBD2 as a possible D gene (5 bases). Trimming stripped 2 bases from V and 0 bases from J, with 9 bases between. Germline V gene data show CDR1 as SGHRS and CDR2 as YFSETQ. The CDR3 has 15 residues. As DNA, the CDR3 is TGCGCCAGCAGCTTTACGGGGAACTCCTACAATGAGCAGTTCTTC. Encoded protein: CASSFTGNSYNEQFF.

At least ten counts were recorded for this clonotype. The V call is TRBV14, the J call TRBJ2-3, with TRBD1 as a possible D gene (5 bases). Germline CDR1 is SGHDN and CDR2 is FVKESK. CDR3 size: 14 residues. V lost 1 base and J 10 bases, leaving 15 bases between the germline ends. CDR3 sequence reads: CASSQGGPSVAQYF. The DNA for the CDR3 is TGTGCCAGCAGCCAAGGGGGCCCATCCGTTGCGCAGTATTTT.

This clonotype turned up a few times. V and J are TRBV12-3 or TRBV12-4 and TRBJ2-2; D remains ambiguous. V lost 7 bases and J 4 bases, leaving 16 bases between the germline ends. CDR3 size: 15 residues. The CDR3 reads CASNPPGTPTGELFF. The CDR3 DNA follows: TGTGCCAGCAACCCTCCCGGCACCCCCACCGGGGAGCTGTTTTTT.

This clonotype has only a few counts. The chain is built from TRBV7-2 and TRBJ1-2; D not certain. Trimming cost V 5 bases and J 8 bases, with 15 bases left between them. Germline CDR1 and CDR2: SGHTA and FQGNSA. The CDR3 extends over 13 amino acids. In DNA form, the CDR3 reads TGTGCCAGCAGCGCTAGGACTGCCGCAGGCTACACCTTC. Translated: CASSARTAAGYTF.